The 10 T cell receptor beta chains presented below share a single source sample, sequenced in a study of T cells in Graves' hyperthyroidism and ophthalmopathy. Amplification of TCR beta CDR3 regions was performed using RNA transcripts as template. A first-round RT-PCR of the TCR CDR3 used the HTBI primer set. TCRdb reprocessed the multiplex PCR reads with MiXCR, giving one entry per CDR3 protein. The sample yields roughly 560,000 distinct CDR3 sequences, roughly 15% seen once. Specimen: blood. The receptors here all came from a woman aged 40-49 years with Graves' ophthalmopathy.

Comment on this clonotype: At one end, the junction sequence differs from germline, possibly due to a read error. This chain links TRBV6-1 with TRBJ1-1, with TRBD1 matching 8 bases. The CDR3 contains 14 residues. Germline lookup yields CDR1 MNHNS and CDR2 SASEGT. CDR3: CASSPHRGNAEAFF. Here the CDR3 DNA reads TGTGCCAGCAGTCCCCACAGGGGGAACGCTGAAGCTTTCTTT.

This clonotype appeared a few times. The chain joins TRBV6-5 to TRBJ1-1; 7 nucleotides agree with TRBD1. The V gene end was trimmed by 2 bases and the J gene end by 7 bases; junction bases not matched to a gene: 7. The germline V gene has CDR1 MNHEY and CDR2 SVGAGI. This CDR3 has 14 amino acids. The DNA for the CDR3 is TGTGCCAGCAGTTACGACAGGGAGGGACATGAAGCTTTCTTT. As protein: CASSYDREGHEAFF.

This clonotype was found many times. V and J are TRBV19 and TRBJ1-2; 8 nucleotides agree with TRBD1. The CDR3 totals 14 residues. Germline V lookup: CDR1 LNHDA, CDR2 SQIVND (reference sequence). Trimming at V came to 7 bases and at J to 4 bases, leaving 8 bases not matched to a gene. CDR3 sequence: CASTGTGATYGYTF. The CDR3 coding sequence is TGTGCCAGTACCGGGACAGGCGCTACCTATGGCTACACCTTC.

Ten or more counts support this clonotype. This chain joins TRBV10-3 and TRBJ1-1, with D possibly being TRBD1 (5 bases). Germline values: CDR1 ENHRY, CDR2 SYGVKD. This CDR3 region has 14 residues. Trimming cost V 6 bases and J 4 bases, with 15 bases left between them. The CDR3 DNA reads TGTGCCATCAGCCCTGGGGGTTTGGTCACTGAAGCTTTCTTT. Translated: CAISPGGLVTEAFF.

CDR3 sequence: CASRPTTGPDSPLHF. The CDR3 region has the DNA TGTGCCAGCAGGCCGACGACAGGTCCGGATTCACCCCTCCACTTT. J is TRBJ1-6 and V is TRBV6-1; D possibly corresponds to TRBD1 (6 bases). The CDR3 is 15 residues long. Germline values: CDR1 MNHNS, CDR2 SASEGT. V was pared by 6 bases and J by 8 bases, with 17 bases between.

This clonotype was observed many times. This chain links TRBV10-3 with TRBJ1-2; no reliable D call. Germline CDR1 and CDR2: ENHRY and SYGVKD. V was pared by 0 bases and J by 3 bases, with 8 bases between. The CDR3 contains 14 residues. CDR3 amino acids: CAISESNRYYGYTF. In DNA form, the CDR3 reads TGTGCCATCAGTGAGTCGAACAGATACTATGGCTACACCTTC.

This clonotype has only a few counts. The chain joins TRBV12-3 or TRBV12-4 to TRBJ1-2; 7 bases are shared with TRBD1. The CDR3 contains 14 residues. Germline trimming cut 6 bases from V and 6 bases from J; bases unmatched to any gene: 10. The CDR3 loop reads CASRRDRDLDGYTF. The CDR3 DNA is TGTGCCAGCAGACGTGACAGGGACCTCGATGGCTACACCTTC.

This clonotype was seen a single time. The rearrangement links TRBV20-1 to TRBJ2-7; D not resolved. The germline gives CDR1 DFQATT, CDR2 SNEGSKA (reference sequence). Trimming cost V 6 bases and J 1 base, with 13 bases left between them. This CDR3 has 13 amino acids. The DNA for the CDR3 is TGCAGTGCCCCTATGCACGGTTCCTACGAGCAGTACTTC. Protein product: CSAPMHGSYEQYF.

This clonotype was counted a few times. The chain employs TRBV12-3 or TRBV12-4 and TRBJ2-7; no firm D call. The CDR3 extends over 11 amino acids. V lost 8 bases to trimming and J lost 5 bases, with 10 bases between them. The CDR3 region has the DNA TGTGCCAGCGGCATAACAAACGAGCAGTACTTC. Translated, it gives CASGITNEQYF.

This clonotype was seen ten or more times. The chain has TRBV14 and TRBJ1-1; TRBD1 is a possible D gene (5 bases). CDR3 length: 14 residues. Germline V gene sequence: CDR1 SGHDN, CDR2 FVKESK. The germline V and J ends were trimmed by 1 base and 4 bases, with 10 bases remaining between them. CDR3 DNA sequence: TGTGCCAGCAGCCAAGGGGGGAGGGGCACTGAAGCTTTCTTT. Translated, it gives CASSQGGRGTEAFF.